This T cell receptor beta chain comes out of a study of T cell repertoires in cytomegalovirus infection (dated by TCRdb to the late 2010s). Study-wide context: Alongside well-studied HLA-B-restricted epitopes, the peptide stimulations were aimed at recently identified HLA-C-restricted CMV epitopes, whose presentation resists viral immunomodulation. The HLA type of each donor mattered for the analysis, because public TCR beta signatures pointed to carriage of CMV infection along with the matching HLA type. Paper-wide results and their limitations: The ex vivo response was dominated by HLA-C-restricted CMV-specific TCR beta clonotypes, which also provided the single most frequent clonotype in two of eight donors. In both this cohort and an independent roughly 350-donor cohort, the cumulative frequency of public TCR beta family members distinguished carriers of CMV infection plus the relevant HLA type.

The table lists this clonotype with a few counts. Its cognate antigen has yet to be identified. No quality values exist for individual bases; no much larger clone is one base distant. The run used an Illumina HiSeq 1500. The raw public data were reprocessed by TCRdb itself: fastp quality trimming at Q25, MiXCR clonotype calling, in-frame beta chains only. Each record represents a unique CDR3 protein, reported with the most common genes and DNA among its rows. The sample table lists 200,000 to 250,000 distinct CDR3 sequences, around two fifths of them with a count of one. Roughly three fifths of the sample belongs to the ten largest clones. According to the study, the label for this sample's treatment or condition signals: in vitro stimulation with specific CMV peptide epitopes to enrich CMV-specific T cells. The source is a human donor in good health (CMV status not recorded). Some clones in this sample may be carry-over from other donors' samples. The input for sequencing was CD8+ T cells from cultured PBMCs, taken from culture after CMV antigen stimulation.

The CDR3 here reads CASSLGQGANGYTF. The DNA sequence is TGTGCCAGCAGTTTGGGACAGGGGGCGAATGGCTACACCTTC. The chain joins TRBV12-3 or TRBV12-4 to TRBJ1-2, and TRBD1 matches 12 of the central bases. Trimming takes 3 bases off V and 6 bases off J; junction bases not matched to a gene: 2. From the cysteine through the phenylalanine, the CDR3 covers 14 amino acids. Only the CDR3 region is kept as DNA, spanning 42 bases read in frame from base 1.